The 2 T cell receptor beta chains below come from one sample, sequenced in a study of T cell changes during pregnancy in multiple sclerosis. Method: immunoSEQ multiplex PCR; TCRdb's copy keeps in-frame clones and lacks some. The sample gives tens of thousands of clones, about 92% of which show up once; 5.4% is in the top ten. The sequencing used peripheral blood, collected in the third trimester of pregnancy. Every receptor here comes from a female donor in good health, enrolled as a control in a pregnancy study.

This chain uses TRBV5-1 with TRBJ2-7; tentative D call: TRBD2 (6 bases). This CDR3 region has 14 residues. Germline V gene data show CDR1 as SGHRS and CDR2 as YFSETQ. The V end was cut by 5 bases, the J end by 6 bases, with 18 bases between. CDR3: CASREAGFAGEQYF. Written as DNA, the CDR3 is TGCGCCAGCAGAGAAGCGGGTTTTGCAGGCGAGCAGTACTTC.

CDR3 in DNA: TGTGCCAGCAGCTTAGCGGTCCCGGGACAGGGGGGATATGGCTACACCTTC. Translated: CASSLAVPGQGGYGYTF. V is TRBV7-2 and J is TRBJ1-2; 11 nucleotides agree with TRBD1. The CDR3 is 17 residues long. Unmatched junction bases numbered 8, after V lost 0 bases and J lost 5 bases. Germline CDR1 SGHTA, CDR2 FQGNSA.